The source of this T cell receptor (beta chain) is a study of identifying expanded T cells in peripheral blood. Per germline, CDR1 LNHDA and CDR2 SQIVND (reference sequence). The CDR3 runs 14 residues. V gave up 2 bases and J gave up 4 bases, with 11 bases separating them. Assay: immunoSEQ multiplex PCR; the TCRdb copy retains only in-frame clones and omits some. The data hold 95,000 to 100,000 clones, with around nine tenths observed a single time. For this clone: This specimen includes other DNA sequences encoding the same CDR3.

The sequencing sample was made of blood. The chain combines TRBV19 with TRBJ1-2; TRBD1 is a possible D gene (5 bases). This sequence originates from a person aged 18-69 years in good health. The chain's CDR3 is CASSISPGIYGYTF. CDR3 nucleotide sequence: TGTGCCAGTAGTATAAGCCCAGGGATCTATGGCTACACCTTC.